The following is a TCR beta chain sequence with its context. The antigen this receptor binds is unknown. The input lacks base qualities; no much larger clone sits a single base away. This specimen comes from a study of beta chain features in type 1 diabetes (dated by TCRdb to between 2017 and 2018). Broadly, across the study: No differences in mean age, gender distribution, total cell number or subset yield were found between patients and healthy donors. A total of roughly 100 million sorted cells were examined across all samples, and the number of cells per subset was strongly correlated with RNA yield. The study compared the TCRB repertoires of sorted circulating CD4+ T cell subsets in recently diagnosed type 1 diabetes patients with those in matched healthy donors. Naive and central memory subsets were obtained from all 30 or so donors, but regulatory and stem cell-like memory subsets were isolated from only 8 patients and about 8 healthy donors. Results the study describes overall, beyond this receptor: Naive, central memory and regulatory TCRB repertoires appeared to be more alike among patients than among healthy donors. PCR may preferentially amplify shorter templates, but because patient and control samples were amplified and corrected together, any resulting skew would affect both groups equally. Type 1 diabetes patients showed a moderate but significant shortening of TCRB CDR3 length in all four CD4+ subsets. Because the HLA sub-analyses included only small numbers of individuals, any influence of HLA type on TCRB rearrangement was left unresolved. Sequencing cDNA rather than genomic DNA could over-represent highly expressing activated cells, although activation and CD3 levels did not differ between groups. At VDJ recombination sites, patients with type 1 diabetes made fewer insertions and deleted more nucleotides, a pattern implying thymic rearrangement abnormalities.

The entire amount of isolated RNA was reverse transcribed using the High Capacity cDNA Reverse Transcription Kit, so the sequenced TCRB transcripts were expressed ones. For stem cell-like memory T cell samples, survey-depth immunoSEQ sequencing was used, averaging approximately 1 million total reads per sample. After sorted cells were lysed in RLT buffer, RNA was extracted with DNase-treated RNeasy Micro or Mini kits, with the choice depending on cell number. Each cell subset was processed separately to prevent cross-contamination, with patient and healthy donor samples processed together. The immunoSEQ multiplex PCR was used to amplify TCRB sequences from cDNA, yielding 87-bp fragments that span the CDR3 region. Amplicons were sequenced on the Illumina HiSeq platform. As for how the authors treated the data: Synthetic template baselines were used to correct PCR bias computationally, reads within Hamming distance 2 were collapsed together, and singletons that could not be merged were discarded. By aligning reads against IMGT, V, D and J genes, CDR3 length, and insertions or deletions at six rearrangement sites were assigned. Within each subset, clonotype counts were normalized to sorted cell number, after which true diversity and Gini coefficients were computed with the tcR R package. The overlap coefficient, calculated on TCRB nucleotide sequences, was used to measure repertoire sharing. The clones in this table, taken by TCRdb from immuneACCESS, are in-frame only. Not every clone is retained; where verified, under half of the shortfall comes from an unresolved V gene, and the cause of the rest is unknown. The V and J calls and the clone size are those of that table, but D and trimming were determined from the DNA. The sample includes approximately 50,000 clones, with about 60% observed a single time. The ten largest clones take up under 0.3% of the sample.

CDR1 and CDR2, per the germline V gene (reference sequence), are MNHEY and SMNVEV. The CDR3 contains 15 residues, cysteine and phenylalanine counted. Left in the record is the CDR3 DNA by itself, 45 bases read in frame from the first base. The junction carries 14 bases between V and J, which are trimmed by 7 bases and 1 base respectively. Each donor gave one peripheral blood draw, about 110 mL on average, collected into heparinised tubes. Naive, central memory, regulatory and stem cell-like memory CD4+ T cells were sorted on a BD FACSAria II using a panel including CD45RO, CCR7, CD25, CD127, CD95 and CD27. All sorted populations exceeded 95% purity. PBMCs were isolated right away by Lymphoprep density gradient centrifugation and were stained directly, without culture. Samples were stained and sorted in pairs, with one healthy donor and one patient per experiment, so that batch effects were minimized.

The sequenced sample consisted of stem cell memory CD4+ T cells from blood. The cell subset or site label, as the study defines it: stem cell-like memory CD4+ T cells. The origin of this receptor is a woman in her 30s with type 1 diabetes. The sequence links TRBV27 to TRBJ1-5; D gene: possibly TRBD1, on 6 matching bases. The bases are TGTGCCAGCAAAGGGGGGGGAGGGAGCAATCAGCCCCAGCATTTT. Its product reads: CASKGGGGSNQPQHF.